Below are 30 T cell receptor beta chains sequenced from a single sample in a study of T-cell reconstitution after alpha-beta-depleted transplantation in children. As it was prepared, the TCRbeta library received unique molecular identifiers. A single record per CDR3 protein comes from TCRdb applying MiXCR to the PCR reads. The sample has 200,000 to 250,000 distinct CDR3 sequences, more than 20% seen once. Here the sequenced sample was PBMCs, mostly from graft donor cells, taken 360 days after TCRalphabeta/CD19-depleted stem cell transplant. These receptors were taken from a female patient between 2 and 15 years old who had a stem cell transplant for congenital amegakaryocytic thrombocytopenia, so the T cells may come from the graft donor.

This clonotype showed up many times. The chain employs TRBV12-3 or TRBV12-4 and TRBJ2-5; possibly TRBD1 or TRBD2 for D (5 bases each). CDR3 size: 15 residues. Deletions cut 3 bases from V and 0 bases from J, with 11 bases between. CDR3: CASSFGREYQETQYF. DNA of the CDR3: TGTGCCAGCAGTTTTGGCAGGGAGTACCAAGAGACCCAGTACTTC.

V and J are TRBV28 and TRBJ2-7, with 7 bases matching TRBD1. Germline trimming cut 2 bases from V and 3 bases from J; bases unmatched to any gene: 7. CDR1 and CDR2 from the germline V gene are MDHEN and SYDVKM. The CDR3 totals 15 residues. In nucleotides, the CDR3 is TGTGCCAGCAGTTTAACAGGGGCTGTTAACTACGAGCAGTACTTC. It is translated as CASSLTGAVNYEQYF. Drawing the rest from reference TRBV28 and TRBJ2-7, the complete variable domain is DVKVTQSSRYLVKRTGEKVFLECVQDMDHENMFWYRQDPGLGLRLIYFSYDVKMKEKGDIPEGYSVSREKKERFSLILESASTNQTSMYLCASSLTGAVNYEQYFGPGTRLTVT.

This clonotype was counted only a few times. The chain has TRBV7-8 and TRBJ2-1; D is unresolved. Trimming cost V 2 bases and J 9 bases, with 14 bases left between them. The length of the CDR3 is 14 residues. Germline V gives CDR1 SGHVS, CDR2 FQNEAQ. In DNA, the CDR3 is TGTGCCAGCAGCTTAAGCGAGACCACATTTGAGCAGTTCTTC. This translates into CASSLSETTFEQFF.

The chain carries TRBV11-2 and TRBJ2-3, with D possibly being TRBD1 (5 bases). Germline CDR1 SGHAT, CDR2 FQNNGV. The CDR3 is 14 residues long. The ends were cut back, 3 bases at V and 4 bases at J, with 11 bases in the middle. In DNA form, the CDR3 reads TGTGCCAGCAGCTTCCGGTTAGGGGCAGATACGCAGTATTTT. It yields the protein CASSFRLGADTQYF.

V gene TRBV18 combines with J gene TRBJ1-3; D is uncertain. Germline V gives CDR1 KGHSH, CDR2 LQKENI. The CDR3 loop spans 15 amino acids. The V end was cut by 0 bases, the J end by 4 bases, with 10 bases between. CDR3 coding DNA: TGTGCCAGCTCACCACCAGAGGACTTAGGAAACACCATATATTTT. This sequence encodes CASSPPEDLGNTIYF.

This clonotype was counted a few times. J is TRBJ2-3 and V is TRBV7-9; D ambiguous. Trimming took off 5 bases at V and 5 bases at J, with 17 bases between the two ends. The length of the CDR3 is 15 residues. Germline CDR1 reads SEHNR; CDR2 reads FQNEAQ (reference sequence). The CDR3 here is CASSPPPQGLDTQYF. CDR3 DNA: TGTGCCAGCAGCCCCCCGCCTCAAGGCTTAGATACGCAGTATTTT.

This clonotype was detected only a few times. The chain has TRBV5-6 and TRBJ1-4; D is undetermined. From germline, CDR1 is SGHDT and CDR2 YYEEEE. This CDR3 region has 14 residues. V lost 1 base and J 5 bases, leaving 9 bases between the germline ends. The CDR3 coding sequence is TGTGCCAGCAGCTTGTCCGGGCAAAATGAAAAACTGTTTTTT. This codes for CASSLSGQNEKLFF.

This chain's CDR3 is CASSVVPLPGAEAFF. CDR3 sequence (DNA): TGTGCCAGCAGCGTAGTTCCTCTCCCGGGCGCTGAAGCTTTCTTT. The genes are TRBV9 and TRBJ1-1; no clear D gene. The CDR3 is 15 residues long. Looked up from germline, CDR1 is SGDLS and CDR2 is YYNGEE. V lost 0 bases and J 6 bases, leaving 15 bases between the germline ends.

This clonotype was seen more than once but under ten times. The junction departs from germline at one end; a sequencing error may be responsible. The chain is built from TRBV12-3 or TRBV12-4 and TRBJ2-2; D unresolved. This CDR3 is 16 amino acids long. CDR3 residues: CASTPTAMAKTGELFF. In DNA form, the CDR3 reads TGTGCCAGCACCCCGACGGCCATGGCGAAAACCGGGGAGCTGTTTTTT.

This clonotype has just a few counts. The V gene is TRBV10-3, the J gene TRBJ1-2; D not certain. Germline CDR1 and CDR2: ENHRY and SYGVKD. This CDR3 has 15 residues. The ends were cut back, 4 bases at V and 4 bases at J, with 16 bases in the middle. CDR3 protein: CAISGLGNPSYGYTF. CDR3 bases: TGTGCCATCAGTGGTTTGGGGAATCCTTCCTATGGCTACACCTTC.

The sample holds many counts of this clonotype. CDR3 residues: CASSYLEETQYF. The CDR3 bases are TGTGCCAGCAGTTACCTAGAGGAGACCCAGTACTTC. This chain connects TRBV6-5 to TRBJ2-5, with D unclear. CDR1 is MNHEY, CDR2 SVGAGI, per germline. The CDR3 is 12 amino acids. Trimming took 2 bases from V and 5 from J, leaving 6 bases between them.

The chain is built from TRBV3-1 and TRBJ2-1, with D uncertain. The germline gives CDR1 LGHDT, CDR2 YNNKEL (reference sequence). Trimming stripped 4 bases from V and 9 bases from J, with 10 bases between. This CDR3 comprises 12 residues. CDR3 DNA sequence: TGTGCCAGCAGCCTGCGGTGGGGTGAGCAGTTCTTC. This codes for CASSLRWGEQFF.

The rearrangement links TRBV5-1 to TRBJ1-5, with D possibly TRBD1 on 5 matching bases. V was trimmed by 0 bases and J by 7 bases, leaving 11 bases between them. CDR3 length: 14 residues. Per germline, CDR1 SGHRS and CDR2 YFSETQ. The CDR3 is CASSLVPGGQPQHF. The CDR3 region has the DNA TGCGCCAGCAGCTTGGTTCCCGGGGGGCAGCCCCAGCATTTT.

Many counts were recorded for this clonotype. The genes are TRBV12-3 or TRBV12-4 and TRBJ2-4; 10 positions agree with TRBD1. The J segment lost 1 base and the V segment lost 6 bases, leaving 3 bases of the junction unmatched. This CDR3 has 15 residues. CDR3 sequence: CASSRQGAAKNIQYF. The CDR3 DNA is TGTGCCAGCAGCAGACAGGGGGCGGCCAAAAACATTCAGTACTTC.

This clonotype was seen a few times. The CDR3 loop reads CASSRRRGPDSPLHF. The CDR3 DNA reads TGCGCCAGCAGCCGTCGAAGAGGGCCGGATTCACCCCTCCACTTT. The chain has TRBV5-1 and TRBJ1-6; D gene ambiguous. The CDR3 contains 15 residues. V lost 4 bases and J lost 8, with 16 bases in between. Germline loops: CDR1 SGHRS, CDR2 YFSETQ.

This clonotype has just a few counts. The chain has TRBV5-6 and TRBJ2-3; 8 bases align to TRBD2. Germline CDR1 and CDR2: SGHDT and YYEEEE. The CDR3 extends over 14 amino acids. Trimming removed 0 bases from V and 5 bases from J; junction bases left unmatched: 2. CDR3 bases: TGTGCCAGCAGCTTGGGGACTAGCTTAGATACGCAGTATTTT. The encoded protein is CASSLGTSLDTQYF.

The chain has TRBV7-9 and TRBJ1-1; possibly TRBD1 for D (6 bases). CDR3 size: 16 residues. V was cut by 7 bases and J by 0 bases, with 18 bases left in between. CDR1 is SEHNR, CDR2 FQNEAQ, per germline (reference sequence). The CDR3 protein is CASTPTGGPMNTEAFF. The CDR3 DNA is TGTGCCAGCACCCCCACGGGGGGCCCCATGAACACTGAAGCTTTCTTT.

V and J are TRBV30 and TRBJ1-1; D perhaps matches TRBD1 (6 bases). The length of the CDR3 is 15 residues. Per germline, CDR1 GTSNPN and CDR2 SVGIG (reference sequence). V lost 2 bases and J lost 4, with 17 bases in between. CDR3: CAWSNLIRGLTEAFF. The CDR3 DNA is TGTGCCTGGAGTAACTTGATACGGGGGCTCACTGAAGCTTTCTTT.

The chain couples TRBV6-5 to TRBJ2-2; no definite D call. Germline CDR1 MNHEY, CDR2 SVGAGI. Trimming pared 0 bases from V and 3 bases from J, leaving 5 bases between. This CDR3 is 14 amino acids long. The CDR3 here is CASSYSTDTGELFF. The CDR3 bases are TGTGCCAGCAGTTACTCGACCGACACCGGGGAGCTGTTTTTT.

This clonotype turned up a few times. The V gene is TRBV7-2, the J gene TRBJ2-1, with D perhaps matching TRBD1 or TRBD2 (6 bases each). This CDR3 contains 13 residues. Germline V lookup: CDR1 SGHTA, CDR2 FQGNSA. V was shortened by 1 base and J by 13 bases, with 14 bases between the two germline ends. CDR3 protein: CASSLVRGDSQFF. The CDR3 nucleotides read TGTGCCAGCAGCTTAGTGAGGGGGGACTCCCAGTTCTTC.

This clonotype was observed a few times. This CDR3 reads CASFKSRAPVEKLFF. CDR3 bases: TGTGCCAGCTTTAAAAGCCGGGCCCCCGTGGAAAAACTGTTTTTT. The V call is TRBV6-5, the J call TRBJ1-4; D ambiguous. Looked up from germline, CDR1 is MNHEY and CDR2 is SVGAGI. Trimming removed 8 bases at V and 8 bases at J, with 21 bases between. This CDR3 comprises 15 residues.

CDR3 sequence (DNA): TGTGCCAGTAGTATAGTTCGGTATAGCAATCAGCCCCAGCATTTT. Protein product: CASSIVRYSNQPQHF. The rearrangement links TRBV19 to TRBJ1-5, with unresolved D. The CDR3 is 15 residues long. The V end lost 1 base, the J end lost 0 bases, and 7 bases lay between the germline ends. Germline CDR1 reads LNHDA; CDR2 reads SQIVND (reference sequence).

The genes are TRBV6-5 and TRBJ1-2; TRBD1 is a possible D gene (5 bases). CDR1 is MNHEY, CDR2 SVGAGI, per germline. V was pared by 4 bases and J by 2 bases, with 17 bases between. The CDR3 is 16 amino acids. In nucleotides, the CDR3 is TGTGCCAGCAGTTCGTCAGGGTCTACCCACAACTATGGCTACACCTTC. Translated, it gives CASSSSGSTHNYGYTF.

The genes are TRBV7-2 and TRBJ1-6; TRBD1 is a possible D gene (5 bases). Germline CDR1 reads SGHTA; CDR2 reads FQGNSA. The ends were cut back, 0 bases at V and 8 bases at J, with 14 bases in the middle. The CDR3 runs 16 residues. The CDR3 nucleotides are TGTGCCAGCAGCTTAGCGGCCGGGCAGGGCTATTCACCCCTCCACTTT. Its protein is CASSLAAGQGYSPLHF.

Only a few counts were recorded for this clonotype. This chain uses TRBV7-3 with TRBJ2-1; TRBD2 is a possible D gene (6 bases). V was trimmed by 1 base and J by 10 bases, leaving 11 bases between them. Germline V gives CDR1 SGHTA, CDR2 FQGTGA. This CDR3 is 13 amino acids long. CDR3 sequence: CASSLNVGGEQFF. The CDR3 nucleotides are TGTGCCAGCAGCTTAAATGTTGGGGGGGAGCAGTTCTTC. The entire variable domain, with the rest obtained from reference TRBV7-3 and TRBJ2-1, is as follows: GAGVSQTPSNKVTEKGKYVELRCDPISGHTALYWYRQSLGQGPEFLIYFQGTGAADDSGLPNDRFFAVRPEGSVSTLKIQRTERGDSAVYLCASSLNVGGEQFFGPGTRLTVL.

The rearrangement links TRBV4-2 to TRBJ2-7; D could derive from TRBD1 or TRBD2 (5 bases each). The CDR3 spans 15 residues. Germline CDR1 reads LGHNA; CDR2 reads YNFKEQ. V was clipped by 2 bases and J by 7 bases, with 18 bases between them. CDR3 nucleotides: TGTGCCAGCAGCCAATGGACTTTTTCAGGGCGAGAGCAGTACTTC. The encoded protein is CASSQWTFSGREQYF.

In its sample, this clonotype was seen a few times. The chain combines TRBV27 with TRBJ2-1, with 10 bases aligning to TRBD2. The CDR3 has 14 amino acids. Germline CDR1 reads MNHEY; CDR2 reads SMNVEV (reference sequence). V shed 3 bases and J 9 bases; nucleotides not matched to a gene: 5. The CDR3 sequence: CASSFLAGAIEQFF. CDR3 nucleotide sequence: TGTGCCAGCAGTTTCCTAGCGGGAGCGATTGAGCAGTTCTTC.

This clonotype was detected a few times. This chain joins TRBV4-1 and TRBJ1-2; no definite D call. The CDR3 covers 15 residues. V was shortened by 5 bases and J by 3 bases, with 16 bases between the two germline ends. Germline V gene data show CDR1 as MGHRA and CDR2 as YSYEKL. In DNA form, the CDR3 reads TGCGCCAGCAGCGATAGGCTGGACGGACACTATGGCTACACCTTC. Translating it yields CASSDRLDGHYGYTF.

This clonotype was recorded at least ten times. The rearrangement links TRBV5-1 to TRBJ2-5; 7 bases match TRBD1. The CDR3 contains 15 residues. Unmatched junction bases numbered 7, after V lost 4 bases and J lost 1 base. Germline V CDR1 and CDR2: SGHRS, YFSETQ. CDR3 region: CASSAWTGLQETQYF. The CDR3, as DNA: TGCGCCAGCAGCGCATGGACAGGCCTCCAAGAGACCCAGTACTTC. Drawing the rest from reference TRBV5-1 and TRBJ2-5, the complete variable domain is KAGVTQTPRYLIKTRGQQVTLSCSPISGHRSVSWYQQTPGQGLQFLFEYFSETQRNKGNFPGRFSGRQFSNSRSEMNVSTLELGDSALYLCASSAWTGLQETQYFGPGTRLLVL.

V and J are TRBV27 and TRBJ2-3; D perhaps matches TRBD2 (6 bases). The ends were cut back, 5 bases at V and 5 bases at J, with 17 bases in the middle. CDR1 and CDR2 (germline): MNHEY, SMNVEV (reference sequence). This CDR3 is 15 amino acids long. The CDR3 sequence is CASSPPANGRDTQYF. The CDR3 DNA reads TGTGCCAGCAGTCCCCCCGCTAACGGGAGAGATACGCAGTATTTT.